This T cell receptor (beta chain) was identified in a study of shared clonotypes between healthy human individuals. Only in-frame clones appear in the TCRdb table, and some are missing; sequencing was by immunoSEQ multiplex PCR. The sample records some 2,100,000 clones, more than 85% being singletons. Terminally differentiated effector memory CD45RA+ cells were excluded from the naive CD8 cells, which were CD45RO-negative and positively selected for CCR7. None of the donors, who were healthy HIV-negative adults, had recently had acute infections or vaccinations. Each sample came from a Caucasian adult donor living in Nashville, Tennessee. The CDR3 runs to 14 residues. Germline lookup yields CDR1 SQVTM and CDR2 ANQGSEA. Between the trimmed V and J ends, which lost 4 bases and 1 base, there was a span of 13 bases. For this clone: The antigen remains unidentified. This CDR3 is also generated by other DNA sequences in the sample.

Study outcomes and limitations: Estimated richness values were generally larger in naive subsets than in memory subsets.

The receptor was isolated from a man between 18 and 35 years old in good health. Some clones in this sample may be carry-over from other donors' samples. V and J are TRBV29-1 and TRBJ1-1; TRBD1 is a possible D gene (5 bases). Sequenced material: naive CD8+ T cells from PBMCs. Written as DNA, the CDR3 is TGCAGCGTTGCTGGGACGGCTAAGAACACTGAAGCTTTCTTT. It encodes CSVAGTAKNTEAFF.